This T cell receptor beta chain was retrieved from a study of blood T cell repertoires in COVID-19. At the level of the study: Samples of COVID-19 (acute and convalescent) were obtained from the United States, Italy and Spain. From T cells, B-cell-depleted T cells, or PBMCs came the material, which was cDNA or gDNA.

Followed longitudinally, the Seattle patients had been enrolled during active infection. Between the trimmed V and J ends, which lost 6 bases and 4 bases, there was a span of 9 bases. The CDR3 totals 12 residues. Germline CDR1 is ENHRY and CDR2 is SYGVKD. TCRdb's table, derived via immunoSEQ multiplex PCR, lists solely in-frame clones and lacks some. Among about 110,000 clones listed, approximately 85% were seen once. This clone has just one count. The sequencing sample was made of peripheral blood. The rearrangement uses TRBV10-3 and TRBJ1-2, with a possible D match to TRBD1 (6 bases). The sequence derives from a woman in her sixties or seventies with COVID-19, enrolled during active disease. The CDR3 region is CAISGDTYGYTF. The CDR3 DNA reads as TGTGCCATCAGCGGGGACACCTATGGCTACACCTTC.